These T cell receptor beta chains were read from a single sample in a study of T cells in Graves' hyperthyroidism and ophthalmopathy. TCRdb re-analysed the multiplex PCR reads in MiXCR, keeping a single row per CDR3 protein. The data contain about 520,000 distinct CDR3 sequences, more than 20% of them singletons. Input material: blood. These receptors were taken from a young man with Graves' hyperthyroidism. The CDR3 runs from the conserved cysteine through the conserved F or W. The D gene is left open where the match is weak. Where a row states a size, it is once, few, many or the class of an expanded clone; other rows omit it.

v_call	j_call	d_call	clone_size	cdr3_nt	cdr3_aa
TRBV18	TRBJ2-7	-	-	TGTGCCAGCTCACCCAGGGGCGGCGAGCAGTACTTC	CASSPRGGEQYF
TRBV5-1	TRBJ1-3	-	many	TGCGCCAGCAGCCTGGGACCGGAGAAAGGAAACACCATATATTTT	CASSLGPEKGNTIYF
TRBV30	TRBJ1-2	-	many	TGTGCCTGGGGAATGGGAGGCTACACCTTC	CAWGMGGYTF
TRBV27	TRBJ1-1	-	-	TGTGCCAGCAGGTGGGCCGGGAACACTGAAGCTTTCTTT	CASRWAGNTEAFF
TRBV28	TRBJ1-5	-	many	TGTGCCAGCAGGGACGGTCCTCGGCCCCAGCATTTT	CASRDGPRPQHF
TRBV2	TRBJ1-5	-	many	TGTGCCAGCAGGGATACAGGGTATGGCAATCAGCCCCAGCATTTT	CASRDTGYGNQPQHF
TRBV11-1	TRBJ1-1	-	-	TGTGCCAGCAGCCATGCACCGGGACCGAAGGACACTGAAGCTTTCTTT	CASSHAPGPKDTEAFF
TRBV24-1	TRBJ2-4	-	many	TGTGCCACCAGTGACGGTCTCAAAAACATTCAGTACTTC	CATSDGLKNIQYF
TRBV20-1	TRBJ1-5	-	many	TGCAGTGCTCGTAACGGGGCCGCAGGTCAGCCCCAGCATTTT	CSARNGAAGQPQHF
TRBV6-1	TRBJ1-1	-	many	TGTGCCGGAAAAGGGGAGGTAAACACTGAAGCTTTCTTT	CAGKGEVNTEAFF
TRBV5-1	TRBJ1-1	-	many	TGCGCCAGCAGCTCTCTGTCGTGGGACGACACTGAAGCTTTCTTT	CASSSLSWDDTEAFF
TRBV2	TRBJ2-7	-	many	TGTGCCAGCAGTGATACAGGGAGCTACGAGCAGTACTTC	CASSDTGSYEQYF
TRBV6-1	TRBJ1-1	-	many	TGTGCCAGCAGAAGGGAGGGCGGGGGAAACACTGAAGCTTTCTTT	CASRREGGGNTEAFF
TRBV6-1	TRBJ1-2	-	-	TGTGCCAGCAGTCCCCACAGGGCTGGCTACACCTTC	CASSPHRAGYTF
TRBV19	TRBJ1-1	-	-	TGTGCCAGTAGTATAGCGGGGACTACTGAAGCTTTCTTT	CASSIAGTTEAFF
TRBV28	TRBJ1-3	-	few	TGTGCCAGCATCCCCGGTAGTGGAAACACCATATATTTT	CASIPGSGNTIYF
TRBV20-1	TRBJ2-5	-	few	TGCAGTGCTAACACCCCGGGGATCCAAGAGACCAAGTACTTC	CSANTPGIQETKYF
TRBV20-1	TRBJ2-6	-	few	TGCAGTGGGGCCGTGAGGGGGTCTGGGGCCAACGTCCTGACTTTC	CSGAVRGSGANVLTF
TRBV30	TRBJ1-1	-	many	TGTGCCTGTCACCGGAACACTGAAGCTTTCTTT	CACHRNTEAFF
TRBV29-1	TRBJ2-5	TRBD1	few	TGCAGCGTTGTCGCGCCAGGGGGCTGGGAGACCCAGTACTTC	CSVVAPGGWETQYF
TRBV19	TRBJ2-7	-	few	TGTGCCAGTAGCCACAGGGGACTTACCTACGAGCAGTACTTC	CASSHRGLTYEQYF
TRBV7-2	TRBJ1-5	TRBD1	many	TGTGCCAGCAGCTTACCGGGACAGAGAAATCAGCCCCAGCATTTT	CASSLPGQRNQPQHF
TRBV10-3	TRBJ1-5	-	-	TGTGCTACTCAGAGCCGGACAGATAGCAATCAGCCCCAGCATTTT	CATQSRTDSNQPQHF
TRBV24-1	TRBJ1-2	TRBD1	many	TGTGCCACCAGTGCCTCCGGGACAGTTGGCTACACCTTC	CATSASGTVGYTF
TRBV6-2/TRBV6-3	TRBJ2-2	TRBD2	-	TGTGCCAGCACGCTACCGGGACTAGCGGACACCGGGGAGCTGTTTTTT	CASTLPGLADTGELFF
TRBV7-2	TRBJ1-5	-	many	TGTGCCAGCAGCTTAGCGCGGTCCGAGGACCAGCATTTT	CASSLARSEDQHF
TRBV12-3/TRBV12-4	TRBJ2-7	TRBD2	-	TGTGCCAGCGGCCCCGGGACAACCGGGACTAGCGGATTCTACGAGCAGTACTTC	CASGPGTTGTSGFYEQYF
TRBV27	TRBJ1-1	-	few	TGTGCCAGCAGTTTAATCTCGGATTTAAACACTGAAGCTTTCTTT	CASSLISDLNTEAFF
TRBV5-1	TRBJ2-5	TRBD2	few	TGCGCCAGCAGCCCGGCGGGGGACGGGACCCAGTACTTC	CASSPAGDGTQYF
TRBV15	TRBJ1-5	-	many	TGTGCCACCAGCAGAGATTCAGGCGATAGCAATCAGCCCCAGCATTTT	CATSRDSGDSNQPQHF
TRBV30	TRBJ2-2	-	-	TGTGCCTGGATAGGAGGGGCCGTCAACACCGGGGAGCTGTTTTTT	CAWIGGAVNTGELFF
TRBV29-1	TRBJ1-1	TRBD1	many	TGCAGCGTTGGCCTCGGACAGGGGGCTAGTACTGAAGCTTTCTTT	CSVGLGQGASTEAFF
TRBV5-1	TRBJ1-1	-	few	TGCGCCAGCAGCTTCACAGGCCCCATGAACACTGAAGCTTTCTTT	CASSFTGPMNTEAFF
TRBV6-1	TRBJ1-5	TRBD1	many	TGTGCCAGCAGTGAAGGTTTTGGGGGACAGAAGAATCAGCCCCAGCATTTT	CASSEGFGGQKNQPQHF
TRBV30	TRBJ2-5	-	many	TGTGCCTGGAGTGAGGGCAGGGGACAAGAGACCCAGTACTTC	CAWSEGRGQETQYF
TRBV11-2	TRBJ2-5	-	many	TGTGCCAGCAGCTTTCCCTCTTTTGGTTTCCGGGAGACCCAGTACTTC	CASSFPSFGFRETQYF
TRBV3-1	TRBJ1-3	-	-	TGTGCCAGCAGCCTCTACTCTGGAAACACCATATATTTT	CASSLYSGNTIYF
TRBV10-3	TRBJ2-5	-	many	TGTGCCATCGGCGGCTCGGCCCAAGAGACCCAGTACTTC	CAIGGSAQETQYF
TRBV30	TRBJ1-6	-	few	TGTGCCTGGAGTGCGAGGCAGGGCGGTTCACCCCTCCACTTT	CAWSARQGGSPLHF
TRBV11-2	TRBJ2-7	-	many	TGTGCCAGCAGCTTACCCGGCAGGGCCTACGAGCAGTACTTC	CASSLPGRAYEQYF
TRBV12-5	TRBJ1-1	TRBD1	many	TGTGCTAGTGGGTCTGGACAGGGGACGAACACTGAAGCTTTCTTT	CASGSGQGTNTEAFF
TRBV29-1	TRBJ1-2	-	many	TGCAGCGCACTCAGTCGCTTGGGCTATGGCTACACCTTC	CSALSRLGYGYTF
TRBV20-1	TRBJ2-7	-	many	TGCAGTGCCAAAGACGGATCCTACGAGCAGTACTTC	CSAKDGSYEQYF
TRBV2	TRBJ1-3	TRBD1	many	TGTGCCAGCAGTGTCCGGGACAGCTACACCATATATTTT	CASSVRDSYTIYF
TRBV5-1	TRBJ1-2	-	many	TGCGCCAGCAGCCTTACAGGGATCGGAGACTATGGCTACACCTTC	CASSLTGIGDYGYTF
TRBV7-9	TRBJ1-1	-	many	TGTGCCAGCACCCTGATGTCGGCTGAAGCTTTCTTT	CASTLMSAEAFF
TRBV9	TRBJ1-1	TRBD1	many	TGTGCCAGCAGCCCATCCGGGACAGGGAACACTGAAGCTTTCTTT	CASSPSGTGNTEAFF
TRBV7-9	TRBJ1-2	-	many	TGTGCCAGCAGCACCGGACAGCTACAATCCTATGGCTACACCTTC	CASSTGQLQSYGYTF
TRBV30	TRBJ1-1	-	-	TGTGCCTGGACCCTCCCCTGGATGAACACTGAAGCTTTCTTT	CAWTLPWMNTEAFF
TRBV6-1	TRBJ1-5	TRBD1	many	TGTGCCAGCAGTGAATACAGGGGAAGCAATCAGCCCCAGCATTTT	CASSEYRGSNQPQHF
TRBV30	TRBJ2-7	-	many	TGTGCCTGGAGTGTACTTTTTTCCGGCGAGCAGTACTTC	CAWSVLFSGEQYF